This T cell receptor (beta chain) came from a study of T cell responses to AZD1222 COVID-19 vaccine. Study-wide points: Variant regions that are unmutated are reportedly the target of nearly half of spike-specific TCRs. Spike-specific TCR breadth and depth were elevated following two AZD1222 doses.

About this clone: Its antigen is undetermined.

The table came from immunoSEQ multiplex PCR; TCRdb's copy has only in-frame clones and leaves some out. The sample yields 100,000 to 120,000 clones, roughly nine tenths seen once. Sequencing used peripheral blood, obtained on day 0 of MenACWY control vaccination. This receptor was taken from an adult in good health.

CDR3 sequence: CASGLVGYGTGELFF. For the CDR3, the DNA is TGTGCTAGTGGTTTGGTAGGGTATGGAACCGGGGAGCTGTTTTTT. The chain is built from TRBV12-5 and TRBJ2-2; D uncertain. V shed 0 bases and J shed 5 bases, with 10 bases lying between them. The CDR3 extends over 15 amino acids. In germline, CDR1 is LGHNT, CDR2 FRNRAP.